The entry that follows covers one T cell receptor (beta chain) sequence. Germline loops: CDR1 LGHDT, CDR2 YNNKEL (reference sequence). The CDR3 has 14 residues. V was trimmed by 2 bases and J by 7 bases, leaving 9 bases between them. Individuals who donated were healthy Caucasians from Russia aged roughly 6 to 90. Extraction yielded at least 5 micrograms of total RNA per sample. This sample is drawn from a study of blood T cells in healthy people across ages. Alongside a J-beta primer mix, a sample-barcoded 5' primer served in a second PCR lasting 7 to 11 cycles. One entry per CDR3 protein, called by TCRdb with MiXCR from the 5' RACE reads. This table holds over 1.5 million distinct CDR3 sequences, about 49% found once.

The chain recombines TRBV3-1 with TRBJ1-6, with D possibly matching TRBD1 (6 bases). Source material: blood. The source of this sequence is a woman aged 40 to 49 in good health. In nucleotides, the CDR3 is TGTGCCAGCAGCCAACCAGGGGCAAATTCACCCCTCCACTTT. Translating it yields CASSQPGANSPLHF. The full variable domain, in which reference TRBV3-1 and TRBJ1-6 provide the parts outside the CDR3, is DTAVSQTPKYLVTQMGNDKSIKCEQNLGHDTMYWYKQDSKKFLKIMFSYNNKELIINETVPNRFSPKSPDKAHLNLHINSLELGDSAVYFCASSQPGANSPLHFGNGTRLTVT.